These T cell receptor beta chains were read from a single sample in a study of T cell responses to AZD1222 COVID-19 vaccine. The data were produced by immunoSEQ multiplex PCR, yet TCRdb's version contains in-frame clones alone and is incomplete. The data contain about 110,000 clones, approximately 85% of them singletons. Sequencing used peripheral blood, obtained on day 0 of AZD1222 vaccination. Receptors were obtained from an adult in good health. Both conserved end residues are part of each CDR3. A D gene is named only where the DNA matches it firmly. The listing skips clone size in some rows; elsewhere it reads once, few, many or a size class.

13	TRBV28	TRBJ2-4	few	-	TGTGCCAGCAGAGGGGGAGCCAAAAACATTCAGTACTTC	CASRGGAKNIQYF
15	TRBV10-3	TRBJ1-5	-	TRBD1	TGTGCCATCAGTGAAGACAGGGGGGGGAGTCAGCCCCAGCATTTT	CAISEDRGGSQPQHF
12	TRBV5-6	TRBJ2-2	-	-	TGTGCCAGCAGCCTTAGGATCGGGGAGCTGTTTTTT	CASSLRIGELFF
12	TRBV28	TRBJ1-6	-	-	TGTGCCAGCAGTTTTCCCAATTCACCCCTCCACTTT	CASSFPNSPLHF
14	TRBV5-4	TRBJ2-7	-	TRBD2	TGTGCCAGCAGCTTCGGCGGGGGGCCCCGCCAAAAGTACTTC	CASSFGGGPRQKYF
15	TRBV6-5	TRBJ2-5	-	TRBD2	TGTGCCAGCGCTTTGTTTGCGGGGAGGGAGGAGACCCAGTACTTC	CASALFAGREETQYF
13	TRBV30	TRBJ1-1	-	-	TGTGCCTGGAGACAGGGAGCGAGCACTGAAGCTTTCTTT	CAWRQGASTEAFF
15	TRBV28	TRBJ1-2	-	-	TGTGCCAGCAGTTCCCTAACAGGATCTTTCTATGGCTACACCTTC	CASSSLTGSFYGYTF
15	TRBV5-1	TRBJ2-7	-	-	TGCGCCAGCAGCCCTCATAGGCAGGGGATTTACGAGCAGTACTTC	CASSPHRQGIYEQYF
13	TRBV20-1	TRBJ1-1	-	-	TGCAGTGCTAGTTCCAGGTTTAACACTGAAGCTTTCTTT	CSASSRFNTEAFF